This TCR beta chain was retrieved from a study of CD8+ T cells in alopecia areata. Study findings and constraints: Elevated clonality characterized lesional scalp relative to normal scalp, particularly in alopecia totalis/universalis.

RNA was extracted and reverse transcribed into cDNA as the sequencing template. Produced via immunoSEQ multiplex PCR; TCRdb's table is partial and in-frame only. The sample consists of some 170,000 clones, about 70% of them appearing once. Lesional scalp punch biopsies and peripheral blood were collected from alopecia areata patients. Trimming shortened V by 2 bases and J by 1 base, and 10 bases separated the two germline ends. There are 15 residues in the CDR3. Germline assignment: CDR1 SGHDN and CDR2 FVKESK. As for this clone: Its target is not known.

Sequenced material: CD8+ T cells sorted from blood, taken at week 0. V and J are TRBV14 and TRBJ2-3; D is undetermined. This clonotype originated in a human donor with alopecia areata. In DNA form, the CDR3 reads TGTGCCAGCAGCCAACCCTTAAAGGGCACAGATACGCAGTATTTT. Its translation is CASSQPLKGTDTQYF.